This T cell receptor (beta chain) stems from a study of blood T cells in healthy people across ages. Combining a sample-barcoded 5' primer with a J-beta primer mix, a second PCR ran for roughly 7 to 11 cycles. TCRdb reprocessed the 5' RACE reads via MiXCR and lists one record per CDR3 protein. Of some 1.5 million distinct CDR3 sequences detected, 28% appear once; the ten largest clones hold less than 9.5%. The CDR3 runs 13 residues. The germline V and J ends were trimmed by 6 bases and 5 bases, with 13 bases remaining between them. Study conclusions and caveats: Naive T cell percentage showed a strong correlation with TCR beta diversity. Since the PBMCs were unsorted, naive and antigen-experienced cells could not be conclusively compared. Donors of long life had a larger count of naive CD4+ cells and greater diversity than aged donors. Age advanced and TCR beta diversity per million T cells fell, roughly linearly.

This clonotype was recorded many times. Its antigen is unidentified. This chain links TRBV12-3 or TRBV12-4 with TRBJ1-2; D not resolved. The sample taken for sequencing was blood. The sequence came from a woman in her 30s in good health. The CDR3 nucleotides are TGTGCCAGCAGCACCGGACGGAGTTATGGCTACACCTTC. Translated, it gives CASSTGRSYGYTF.